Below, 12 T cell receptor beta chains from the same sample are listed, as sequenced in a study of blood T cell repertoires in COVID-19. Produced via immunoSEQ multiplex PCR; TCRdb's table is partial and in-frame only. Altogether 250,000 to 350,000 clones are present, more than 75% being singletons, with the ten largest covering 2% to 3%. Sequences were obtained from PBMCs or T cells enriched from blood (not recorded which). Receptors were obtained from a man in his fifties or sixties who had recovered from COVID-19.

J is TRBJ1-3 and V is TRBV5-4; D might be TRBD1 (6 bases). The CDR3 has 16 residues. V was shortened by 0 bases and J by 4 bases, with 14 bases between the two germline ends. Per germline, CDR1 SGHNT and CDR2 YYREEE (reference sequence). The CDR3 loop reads CASSLVGAQAGNTIYF. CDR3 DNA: TGTGCCAGCAGCTTGGTGGGGGCGCAGGCCGGAAACACCATATATTTT.

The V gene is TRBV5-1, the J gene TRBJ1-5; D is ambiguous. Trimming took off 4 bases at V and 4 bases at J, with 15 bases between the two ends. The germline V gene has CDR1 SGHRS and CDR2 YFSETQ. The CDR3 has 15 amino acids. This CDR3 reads CASSLGSGGNQPQHF. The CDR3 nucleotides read TGCGCCAGCAGCCTGGGGTCGGGAGGGAATCAGCCCCAGCATTTT.

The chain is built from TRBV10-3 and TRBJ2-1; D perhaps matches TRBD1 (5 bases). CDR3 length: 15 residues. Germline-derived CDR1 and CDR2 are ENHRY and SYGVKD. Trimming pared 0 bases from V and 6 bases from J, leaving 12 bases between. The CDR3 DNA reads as TGTGCCATCAGTGAGTCGGGGCAGCCTGGCAATGAGCAGTTCTTC. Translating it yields CAISESGQPGNEQFF.

The CDR3: CASTPWHEGEQYF. DNA for the CDR3: TGTGCCAGCACTCCTTGGCATGAGGGCGAGCAGTACTTC. The V call is TRBV6-5, the J call TRBJ2-7, with D possibly being TRBD2 (5 bases). Germline assignment: CDR1 MNHEY and CDR2 SVGAGI. Trimming left V 7 bases short and J 6 bases short, with 16 bases between. CDR3 length equals 13 residues.

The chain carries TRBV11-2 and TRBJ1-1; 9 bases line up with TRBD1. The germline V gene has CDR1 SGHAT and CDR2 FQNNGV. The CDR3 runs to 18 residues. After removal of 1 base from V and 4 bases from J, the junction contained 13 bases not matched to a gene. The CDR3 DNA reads TGTGCCAGCAGCTTAGTAGCTGGACAGGGGTATCGCGGCACTGAAGCTTTCTTT. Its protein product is CASSLVAGQGYRGTEAFF.

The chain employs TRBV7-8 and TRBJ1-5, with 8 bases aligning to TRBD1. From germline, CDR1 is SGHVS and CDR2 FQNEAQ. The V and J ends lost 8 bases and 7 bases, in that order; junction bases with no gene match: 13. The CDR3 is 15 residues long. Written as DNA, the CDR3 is TGTGCCAGCGGGACCCAGGGGGCTGTATGGCAGCCCCAGCATTTT. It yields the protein CASGTQGAVWQPQHF.

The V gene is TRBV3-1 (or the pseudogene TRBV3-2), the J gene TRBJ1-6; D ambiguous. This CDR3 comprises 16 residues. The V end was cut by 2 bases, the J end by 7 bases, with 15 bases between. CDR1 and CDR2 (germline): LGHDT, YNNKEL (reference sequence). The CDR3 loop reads CASSQMQAAVNSPLHF. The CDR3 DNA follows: TGTGCCAGCAGCCAAATGCAGGCAGCGGTAAATTCACCCCTCCACTTT.

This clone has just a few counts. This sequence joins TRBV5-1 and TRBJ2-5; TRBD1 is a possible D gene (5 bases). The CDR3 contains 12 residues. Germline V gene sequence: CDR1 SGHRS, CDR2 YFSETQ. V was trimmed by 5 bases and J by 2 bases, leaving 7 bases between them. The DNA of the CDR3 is TGCGCCAGCAGAACAGGACAAGAGACCCAGTACTTC. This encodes CASRTGQETQYF.

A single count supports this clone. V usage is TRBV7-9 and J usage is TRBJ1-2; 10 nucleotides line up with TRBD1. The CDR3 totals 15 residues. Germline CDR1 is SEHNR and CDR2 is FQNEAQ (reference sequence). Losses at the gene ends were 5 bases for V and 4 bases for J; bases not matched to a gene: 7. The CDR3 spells CASSAGQGEGYGYTF. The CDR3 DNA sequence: TGTGCCAGCAGCGCCGGACAGGGGGAAGGCTATGGCTACACCTTC.

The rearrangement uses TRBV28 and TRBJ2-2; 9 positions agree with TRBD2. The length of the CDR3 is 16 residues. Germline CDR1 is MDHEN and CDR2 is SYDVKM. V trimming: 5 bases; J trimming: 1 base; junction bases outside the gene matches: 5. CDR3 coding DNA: TGTGCCAGCAGTCTCTTAGCGGGAGTGAACACCGGGGAGCTGTTTTTT. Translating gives CASSLLAGVNTGELFF.

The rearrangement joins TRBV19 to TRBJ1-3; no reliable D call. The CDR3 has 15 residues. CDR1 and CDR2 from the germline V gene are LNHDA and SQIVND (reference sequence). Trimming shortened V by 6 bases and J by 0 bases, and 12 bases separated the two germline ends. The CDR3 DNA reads TGTGCCAGTAGGCAACAGTCCCACTCTGGAAACACCATATATTTT. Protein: CASRQQSHSGNTIYF.

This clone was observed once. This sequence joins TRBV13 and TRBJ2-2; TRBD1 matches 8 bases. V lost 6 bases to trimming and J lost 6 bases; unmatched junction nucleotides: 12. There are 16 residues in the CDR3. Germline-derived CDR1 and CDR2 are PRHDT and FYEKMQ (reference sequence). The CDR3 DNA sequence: TGTGCCAGCAGTTCCCGAGACGGACAGGGATCCGGGGAGCTGTTTTTT. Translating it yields CASSSRDGQGSGELFF.